A selection of T cell receptor beta chains follows, all from one sample in a study of beta chain features in type 1 diabetes. Profiled with immunoSEQ multiplex PCR; TCRdb holds only in-frame clones, not every one. The profile shows 400,000 to 600,000 clones, 30% of them singletons. Sequencing was done on a sample of naive CD4+ T cells from blood. These receptors all come from a man aged 18 to 30 in good health. The CDR3 runs from the conserved cysteine through the conserved F or W. Each record gives: V gene, D gene, J gene, clone size, CDR3 DNA, CDR3 protein. The D gene is left open where the match is weak. A row's size may be missing; if present it is once, few, many or a size class.

V: TRBV7-2
D: NA
J: TRBJ2-7
size: NA
DNA: TGTGCCAGCAGCCAGATCCGGGACATTGAGCAGTACTTC
CDR3: CASSQIRDIEQYF

V: TRBV5-1
D: TRBD2
J: TRBJ2-3
size: NA
DNA: TGCGCCAGCAGCTTGGTAGGAGCGGGAGTCGCAGATACGCAGTATTTT
CDR3: CASSLVGAGVADTQYF

V: TRBV5-1
D: TRBD1
J: TRBJ2-7
size: NA
DNA: TGCGCCAGCAGCTTGTTACCCAGGACAGGTAACTCCTACGAGCAGTACTTC
CDR3: CASSLLPRTGNSYEQYF

V: TRBV30
D: TRBD2
J: TRBJ2-1
size: few
DNA: TGTGCCTGGAGTAGACCGGGAGGAACGCTCAATGAGCAGTTCTTC
CDR3: CAWSRPGGTLNEQFF

V: TRBV25-1
D: NA
J: TRBJ2-2
size: NA
DNA: TGTGCCAGCAGTGGACTCTATGACACCGGGGAGCTGTTTTTT
CDR3: CASSGLYDTGELFF

V: TRBV5-4
D: NA
J: TRBJ2-1
size: NA
DNA: TGTGCCAGCAGTGACATCTCTAACGATGAGCAGTTCTTC
CDR3: CASSDISNDEQFF

V: TRBV10-3
D: NA
J: TRBJ2-7
size: few
DNA: TGTGCCATCAGTGAACAGCCCTACGAGCAGTACTTC
CDR3: CAISEQPYEQYF

V: TRBV18
D: NA
J: TRBJ2-7
size: few
DNA: TGTGCCAGCTCACCGACGCCGGGACAAGAGTACGAGCAGTACTTC
CDR3: CASSPTPGQEYEQYF

V: TRBV4-3
D: NA
J: TRBJ2-2
size: NA
DNA: TGCGCCAGCAGCCTAAGGACTGGGAACACCGGGGAGCTGTTTTTT
CDR3: CASSLRTGNTGELFF

V: TRBV25-1
D: NA
J: TRBJ2-7
size: NA
DNA: TGTGCCAGCAGTGAACCCGCCGGTAGCGGATCCTACGAGCAGTACTTC
CDR3: CASSEPAGSGSYEQYF

V: TRBV7-9
D: NA
J: TRBJ2-5
size: NA
DNA: TGTGCCAGCAGTCCGCTTGGAGCGGGTGACTATTGGACCCAGTACTTC
CDR3: CASSPLGAGDYWTQYF

V: TRBV5-6
D: TRBD1
J: TRBJ2-3
size: few
DNA: TGTGCCAGCAGCCAAGGGACAGGGGGCTCGGATACGCAGTATTTT
CDR3: CASSQGTGGSDTQYF

V: TRBV20-1
D: NA
J: TRBJ1-2
size: NA
DNA: TGCAGTGCCCCAGAAGAATATGGCTACACCTTC
CDR3: CSAPEEYGYTF

V: TRBV15
D: TRBD2
J: TRBJ2-3
size: few
DNA: TGTGCCACCAGCAGAGACAAAGCGGGAGGCACAGATACGCAGTATTTT
CDR3: CATSRDKAGGTDTQYF

V: TRBV29-1
D: NA
J: TRBJ2-5
size: NA
DNA: TGCAGCGTTGACGGGGGCCCCGGGAAGACCCAGTACTTC
CDR3: CSVDGGPGKTQYF

V: TRBV5-1
D: NA
J: TRBJ2-7
size: few
DNA: TGCGCCAGCACTCGAGAGGGGGTACAGTCCTACGAGCAGTACTTC
CDR3: CASTREGVQSYEQYF

V: TRBV29-1
D: TRBD1
J: TRBJ2-7
size: NA
DNA: TGCAGCGTCACCCGGACAGGGGGTTACGAGCAGTACTTC
CDR3: CSVTRTGGYEQYF